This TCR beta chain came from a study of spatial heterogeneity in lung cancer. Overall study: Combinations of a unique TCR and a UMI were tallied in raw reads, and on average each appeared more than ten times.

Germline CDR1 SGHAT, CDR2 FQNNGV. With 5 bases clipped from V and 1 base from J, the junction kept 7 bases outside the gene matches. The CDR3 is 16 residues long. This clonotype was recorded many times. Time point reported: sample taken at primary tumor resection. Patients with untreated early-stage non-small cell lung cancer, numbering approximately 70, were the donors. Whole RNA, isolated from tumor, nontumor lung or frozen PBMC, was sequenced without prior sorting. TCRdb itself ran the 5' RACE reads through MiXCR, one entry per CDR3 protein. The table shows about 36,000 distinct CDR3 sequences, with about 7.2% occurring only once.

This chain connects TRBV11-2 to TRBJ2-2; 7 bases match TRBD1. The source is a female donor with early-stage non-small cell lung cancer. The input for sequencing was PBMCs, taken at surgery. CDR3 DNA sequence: TGTGCCAGCAGCCCGTTTAGGGGGCGGAACACCGGGGAGCTGTTTTTT. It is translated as CASSPFRGRNTGELFF.